Listed here is a single T cell receptor (beta chain). This specimen belongs to a study of cytomegalovirus exposure and HLA in healthy donors. The PCR contained 60 Vbeta and 13 Jbeta primers. Method: immunoSEQ multiplex PCR; TCRdb's copy keeps in-frame clones and lacks some. The sample shows about 88,000 clones, roughly 84% of them seen only once. This TCR was sampled from a man in his thirties or forties in good health and CMV-seronegative. The material sequenced was PBMCs.

CDR3 sequence reads: CASSLAVDPRVDTQYF. Written as DNA, the CDR3 is TGTGCCAGCAGCTTAGCAGTAGACCCTCGGGTAGATACGCAGTATTTT. This chain links TRBV7-9 with TRBJ2-3; D uncertain. V lost 0 bases, J lost 5 bases, and 15 bases lay in between. The CDR3 extends over 16 amino acids. Germline V gene data show CDR1 as SEHNR and CDR2 as FQNEAQ (reference sequence).